These 20 T cell receptor beta chains share one sample of origin, sequenced in a study of T cell responses to AZD1222 COVID-19 vaccine. Libraries were prepared by immunoSEQ multiplex PCR; TCRdb keeps only in-frame clonotypes and omits some of them. The sample has some 130,000 clones; around 90% are singletons. The sequencing used peripheral blood, collected on day 0 of AZD1222 vaccination. The source is an adult in good health.

The chain is built from TRBV12-3 or TRBV12-4 and TRBJ2-3; D is uncertain. Trimming took 2 bases from V and 6 from J, leaving 6 bases between them. The CDR3 length is 12 residues. This CDR3 is CASSLLGDTQYF. The CDR3 DNA sequence: TGTGCCAGCAGTTTATTGGGGGATACGCAGTATTTT.

This chain links TRBV5-1 with TRBJ2-1; the match to TRBD2 covers 12 bases. The ends lost 0 bases at V and 2 bases at J; junction bases unmatched: 3. This CDR3 has 17 amino acids. Germline CDR1 and CDR2: SGHRS and YFSETQ. The CDR3 is CASSLALAGGTYNEQFF. CDR3 bases: TGCGCCAGCAGCTTGGCCCTAGCGGGGGGGACCTACAATGAGCAGTTCTTC.

The V call is TRBV7-9, the J call TRBJ1-6; 7 nucleotides agree with TRBD1. Per germline, CDR1 SEHNR and CDR2 FQNEAQ (reference sequence). V gave up 3 bases and J gave up 5 bases; unmatched junction bases: 16. The CDR3 loop spans 19 amino acids. The CDR3 bases are TGTGCCAGCAGCTTTAGTTTTCCGAGACAGGGAGAAAATAATTCACCCCTCCACTTT. As protein: CASSFSFPRQGENNSPLHF.

J is TRBJ2-7 and V is TRBV18, with 7 bases lining up with TRBD1. V lost 3 bases and J lost 6; bases outside the gene matches: 5. The CDR3 has 13 residues. Germline V gene data show CDR1 as KGHSH and CDR2 as LQKENI. The CDR3 protein is CASSPGQSPEQYF. In DNA form, the CDR3 reads TGTGCCAGCTCACCGGGACAGTCCCCCGAGCAGTACTTC. The full variable domain, with the rest looked up from reference TRBV18 and TRBJ2-7, is NAGVMQNPRHLVRRRGQEARLRCSPMKGHSHVYWYRQLPEEGLKFMVYLQKENIIDESGMPKERFSAEFPKEGPSILRIQQVVRGDSAAYFCASSPGQSPEQYFGPGTRLTVT.

The genes are TRBV24-1 and TRBJ2-1, with D maybe TRBD2 (6 bases). The CDR3 extends over 15 amino acids. V lost 9 bases, J lost 3 bases, and 17 bases lay in between. Germline V gene sequence: CDR1 KGHDR, CDR2 SFDVKD. The CDR3 loop is CATSAGGAGYNEQFF. DNA of the CDR3: TGTGCCACCTCCGCTGGAGGGGCCGGCTACAATGAGCAGTTCTTC.

The chain recombines TRBV10-3 with TRBJ2-7; no definite D call. The germline V gene has CDR1 ENHRY and CDR2 SYGVKD. The V end lost 0 bases, the J end lost 9 bases, and 9 bases lay between the germline ends. The CDR3 totals 12 residues. CDR3 sequence: CAISESSETQYF. The CDR3 DNA is TGTGCCATCAGTGAGTCCTCAGAGACGCAGTACTTC.

The CDR3 DNA is TGTGCCAGCAGCTTGGCGGCTGGGTCTAGCACAGATACGCAGTATTTT. This sequence encodes CASSLAAGSSTDTQYF. This chain connects TRBV5-4 to TRBJ2-3; the D is unclear. V lost 0 bases, J lost 0 bases, and 11 bases lay in between. The CDR3 extends over 16 amino acids. Germline V gene sequence: CDR1 SGHNT, CDR2 YYREEE (reference sequence).

The rearrangement uses TRBV9 and TRBJ1-5; 9 bases agree with TRBD1. Per the germline V gene, CDR1 is SGDLS and CDR2 is YYNGEE. V trimming: 3 bases; J trimming: 4 bases; junction bases outside the gene matches: 5. The length of the CDR3 is 15 residues. The CDR3 region is CASSASGTGNQPQHF. CDR3 in DNA: TGTGCCAGCAGCGCCTCCGGGACAGGGAATCAGCCCCAGCATTTT.

The rearrangement uses TRBV6-4 and TRBJ1-1; D not certain. Trimming removed 5 bases at V and 4 bases at J, with 14 bases between. Germline V gene data show CDR1 as MRHNA and CDR2 as SNTAGT. This CDR3 spans 14 amino acids. For the CDR3, the DNA is TGTGCCAGCAGTTTGGACGGCGGTGGCACTGAAGCTTTCTTT. Its protein product is CASSLDGGGTEAFF.

CDR3 protein: CASSSPQGAPPEQYF. CDR3 in DNA: TGTGCCAGCAGCTCCCCCCAAGGTGCCCCGCCCGAGCAGTACTTC. This chain links TRBV5-6 with TRBJ2-7; D remains ambiguous. CDR1 and CDR2 from the germline V gene are SGHDT and YYEEEE. Trimming took off 3 bases at V and 6 bases at J, with 19 bases between the two ends. The CDR3 is 15 amino acids. The variable domain in full, with the rest retrieved from reference TRBV5-6 and TRBJ2-7, is DAGVTQSPTHLIKTRGQQVTLRCSPKSGHDTVSWYQQALGQGPQFIFQYYEEEERQRGNFPDRFSGHQFPNYSSELNVNALLLGDSALYLCASSSPQGAPPEQYFGPGTRLTVT.

This clone was observed once. This rearrangement joins TRBV5-1 to TRBJ2-7, with D possibly called TRBD1 or TRBD2 (5 bases each). V lost 5 bases, J lost 5 bases, and 17 bases lay in between. Per germline, CDR1 SGHRS and CDR2 YFSETQ. The length of the CDR3 is 14 residues. The CDR3 loop is CASSPGTPGDEQYF. As DNA, the CDR3 is TGCGCCAGCAGTCCCGGGACCCCTGGGGACGAGCAGTACTTC. Together with reference TRBV5-1 and TRBJ2-7, the CDR3 gives the full variable domain: KAGVTQTPRYLIKTRGQQVTLSCSPISGHRSVSWYQQTPGQGLQFLFEYFSETQRNKGNFPGRFSGRQFSNSRSEMNVSTLELGDSALYLCASSPGTPGDEQYFGPGTRLTVT.

The rearrangement joins TRBV12-3 or TRBV12-4 to TRBJ2-7; D is perhaps TRBD1 or TRBD2 (5 bases each). CDR3 length: 13 residues. V dropped 3 bases and J dropped 2 bases, with 8 bases sitting between them. The CDR3 reads CASSLGDAYEQYF. CDR3 DNA: TGTGCCAGCAGTTTGGGGGATGCCTACGAGCAGTACTTC.

There are a few counts of this clone. The V and J genes are TRBV4-2 and TRBJ1-1; TRBD1 matches at 8 bases. There are 14 residues in the CDR3. The V segment lost 2 bases and the J segment 10 bases; nucleotides outside the gene matches: 9. CDR1 is LGHNA, CDR2 YNFKEQ, per germline. Written as DNA, the CDR3 is TGTGCCAGCAGCCAACAAGGACAGGGTCTACTAGCTTTCTTT. It specifies CASSQQGQGLLAFF.

This clone was seen just once. This chain's CDR3 is CAWGQASGPQHF. CDR3 DNA: TGTGCCTGGGGCCAGGCCTCAGGGCCCCAGCATTTT. The genes are TRBV30 and TRBJ1-5; D unclear. The CDR3 extends over 12 amino acids. Trimming stripped 5 bases from V and 9 bases from J, with 14 bases between. Per the germline V gene, CDR1 is GTSNPN and CDR2 is SVGIG (reference sequence). Full variable domain (missing parts from reference TRBV30 and TRBJ1-5): SQTIHQWPATLVQPVGSPLSLECTVEGTSNPNLYWYRQAAGRGLQLLFYSVGIGQISSEVPQNLSASRPQDRQFILSSKKLLLSDSGFYLCAWGQASGPQHFGDGTRLSIL.

This chain connects TRBV6-5 to TRBJ1-2; possible D gene TRBD1, 6 bases. Germline V gene data show CDR1 as MNHEY and CDR2 as SVGAGI. V was shortened by 8 bases and J by 4 bases, with 20 bases between the two germline ends. The CDR3 runs 15 residues. The CDR3 protein is CASQATTGRGYGYTF. CDR3 DNA: TGTGCCAGCCAAGCCACCACAGGGCGCGGCTATGGCTACACCTTC.

This chain uses TRBV15 with TRBJ2-6; D not certain. CDR3 size: 17 residues. Deletions cut 1 base from V and 1 base from J, with 11 bases between. Germline V gene sequence: CDR1 LNHNV, CDR2 YYDKDF (reference sequence). CDR3 region: CATSRGTGKSGANVLTF. In DNA, the CDR3 is TGTGCCACCAGCAGAGGAACTGGGAAGTCTGGGGCCAACGTCCTGACTTTC.

The V and J genes are TRBV10-3 and TRBJ1-2, with a weak D call TRBD1 (5 bases). The CDR3 contains 14 residues. The germline CDR1 and CDR2 sequences are ENHRY and SYGVKD. The V end lost 5 bases, the J end lost 1 base, and 11 bases lay between the germline ends. In DNA, the CDR3 is TGTGCCATCAGTACCGGGACTGTTAACTATGGCTACACCTTC. Amino acid sequence: CAISTGTVNYGYTF.

The rearrangement uses TRBV5-5 and TRBJ2-7; D is ambiguous. V was pared by 0 bases and J by 3 bases, with 16 bases between. CDR1 is SGHKS and CDR2 is YYEKEE in the germline V gene (reference sequence). The CDR3 consists of 16 residues. DNA of the CDR3: TGTGCCAGCAGCTTGGAGACACACAGCTCGATCTACGAGCAGTACTTC. Amino acid sequence: CASSLETHSSIYEQYF.

The chain uses TRBV28 and TRBJ1-4; maybe TRBD1 (5 bases). V gave up 1 base and J gave up 4 bases, with 13 bases separating them. Germline V gene sequence: CDR1 MDHEN, CDR2 SYDVKM. The CDR3 covers 16 residues. CDR3 nucleotides: TGTGCCAGCAGTTTATTATGGGGTAGGGGTAATGAAAAACTGTTTTTT. This codes for CASSLLWGRGNEKLFF.

The chain links TRBV13 to TRBJ1-3, with 7 bases that match TRBD1. Losses at the gene ends were 6 bases for V and 2 bases for J; bases not matched to a gene: 1. From germline, CDR1 is PRHDT and CDR2 FYEKMQ (reference sequence). The CDR3 runs 13 residues. The CDR3 nucleotides are TGTGCCAGCAGTAGGGGGCCTGGAAACACCATATATTTT. Residues: CASSRGPGNTIYF.